This T cell receptor (beta chain) was identified in a study of blood T cell repertoires in COVID-19. Overall study context: T cells, B-cell-depleted T cells, or PBMCs provided the cDNA or gDNA that served as material.

Concerning this clone: A read error may account for a junction end that differs from germline.

TCRdb keeps only in-frame clones here, not all; method: immunoSEQ multiplex PCR. The sample comprises roughly 140,000 clones, 84% of which are singletons, and about 7.2% rests with the top ten. Germline lookup yields CDR1 LNHDA and CDR2 SQIVND (reference sequence). The length of the CDR3 is 14 residues. The participants were between about 18 and 90 years old and came from 24 US areas. Cohort assignment relied on participant-reported clinical history. Before being deemed recovered, Cohort 3 donors had two negative PCRs, clearance, or symptom resolution. The material sequenced was PBMCs or T cells enriched from blood (not recorded which). This receptor was obtained from a man between 50 and 59 years old who had recovered from COVID-19. The rearrangement uses TRBV19 and TRBJ1-1, with 8 bases fitting TRBD1. The CDR3, as DNA: TGTGCCAGTAGTATACAGGGGGCGAACGCTGAAGCTTTCTTT. Translation gives CASSIQGANAEAFF. The whole variable domain, remainder taken from reference TRBV19 and TRBJ1-1, is DGGITQSPKYLFRKEGQNVTLSCEQNLNHDAMYWYRQDPGQGLRLIYYSQIVNDFQKGDIAEGYSVSREKKESFPLTVTSAQKNPTAFYLCASSIQGANAEAFFGQGTRLTVV.